Presented here are 19 T cell receptor beta chains from one specimen sequenced in a study of PD-1 blockade in classical Hodgkin lymphoma. The data were produced by immunoSEQ multiplex PCR, yet TCRdb's version contains in-frame clones alone and is incomplete. Among some 93,000 clones listed, around four fifths were seen once. Time point of the sample: cycle 4 day 1 (C4D1), after 6 weeks of nivolumab. Each patient relapsed following autologous stem cell transplantation, and prior brentuximab vedotin exposure differed. The sequences come from peripheral blood mononuclear cells (PBMCs), collected before the fourth cycle of nivolumab. The source of these receptors is a human donor with classical Hodgkin lymphoma.

The V call is TRBV5-4, the J call TRBJ2-5; 12 bases fit TRBD2. The CDR3 is 18 amino acids. Trimming took 0 bases from V and 5 from J; bases not matched to a gene: 11. Germline lookup yields CDR1 SGHNT and CDR2 YYREEE (reference sequence). Here the CDR3 reads CASSLVWASGGAGETQYF. DNA for the CDR3: TGTGCCAGCAGCTTGGTTTGGGCTAGCGGGGGGGCTGGGGAGACCCAGTACTTC. Full variable domain (rest looked up from reference TRBV5-4 and TRBJ2-5): ETGVTQSPTHLIKTRGQQVTLRCSSQSGHNTVSWYQQALGQGPQFIFQYYREEENGRGNFPPRFSGLQFPNYSSELNVNALELDDSALYLCASSLVWASGGAGETQYFGPGTRLLVL.

This clone was seen only once. The J gene is TRBJ1-1, the V gene TRBV7-2; 8 bases are shared with TRBD1. The germline CDR1 and CDR2 sequences are SGHTA and FQGNSA. The CDR3 consists of 16 residues. The J segment lost 3 bases and the V segment lost 1 base, leaving 7 bases of the junction unmatched. CDR3 in DNA: TGTGCCAGCAGCTTAGGGACAGGGATAAGAGACACTGAAGCTTTCTTT. Encoded protein: CASSLGTGIRDTEAFF.

CDR3 sequence: CASSLNQGDTQYF. CDR3 nucleotides: TGTGCCAGCAGCTTAAACCAGGGAGATACGCAGTATTTT. V usage is TRBV7-3 and J usage is TRBJ2-3, with D possibly being TRBD1 (5 bases). Trimming left V 1 base short and J 5 bases short, with 7 bases between. Per the germline V gene, CDR1 is SGHTA and CDR2 is FQGTGA. There are 13 residues in the CDR3. Using reference TRBV7-3 and TRBJ2-3 for the parts outside the CDR3, the full variable domain is GAGVSQTPSNKVTEKGKYVELRCDPISGHTALYWYRQSLGQGPEFLIYFQGTGAADDSGLPNDRFFAVRPEGSVSTLKIQRTERGDSAVYLCASSLNQGDTQYFGPGTRLTVL.

This chain joins TRBV5-6 and TRBJ2-7, with 7 bases lining up with TRBD2. This CDR3 spans 17 amino acids. The V segment lost 1 base and the J segment 2 bases; nucleotides outside the gene matches: 12. Germline V CDR1 and CDR2: SGHDT, YYEEEE. CDR3 sequence reads: CASSLFFPSGRTYEQYF. The DNA for the CDR3 is TGTGCCAGCAGCTTGTTCTTCCCTAGCGGCCGAACCTACGAGCAGTACTTC.

The chain uses TRBV19 and TRBJ1-1; TRBD1 is a possible D gene (5 bases). The germline V and J ends were trimmed by 4 bases and 0 bases, with 12 bases remaining between them. The V gene's germline CDR1 is LNHDA and CDR2 SQIVND (reference sequence). This CDR3 spans 15 amino acids. Here the CDR3 reads CASSKRGEMNTEAFF. CDR3 sequence (DNA): TGTGCCAGTAGTAAGAGAGGGGAGATGAACACTGAAGCTTTCTTT. Full variable domain (missing parts from reference TRBV19 and TRBJ1-1): DGGITQSPKYLFRKEGQNVTLSCEQNLNHDAMYWYRQDPGQGLRLIYYSQIVNDFQKGDIAEGYSVSREKKESFPLTVTSAQKNPTAFYLCASSKRGEMNTEAFFGQGTRLTVV.

The J gene is TRBJ2-4, the V gene TRBV25-1, with a tentative D call TRBD1 (6 bases). The CDR3 spans 16 residues. V was shortened by 3 bases and J by 0 bases, with 12 bases between the two germline ends. CDR1 MGHDK and CDR2 SYGVNS come from the germline V gene. CDR3 sequence reads: CASSETGELAKNIQYF. The CDR3 coding sequence is TGTGCCAGCAGTGAGACAGGTGAACTAGCCAAAAACATTCAGTACTTC. Based on the CDR3 plus reference TRBV25-1 and TRBJ2-4, the full variable domain is EADIYQTPRYLVIGTGKKITLECSQTMGHDKMYWYQQDPGMELHLIHYSYGVNSTEKGDLSSESTVSRIRTEHFPLTLESARPSHTSQYLCASSETGELAKNIQYFGAGTRLSVL.

This rearrangement joins TRBV18 to TRBJ1-3; 7 bases fit TRBD1. The CDR3 covers 15 residues. Germline values: CDR1 KGHSH, CDR2 LQKENI. The ends lost 4 bases at V and 4 bases at J; junction bases unmatched: 7. The CDR3 sequence is CASSLRTGEGNTIYF. CDR3 nucleotides: TGTGCCAGCTCACTCCGGACAGGAGAAGGAAACACCATATATTTT. The full variable domain, rest sourced from reference TRBV18 and TRBJ1-3, is NAGVMQNPRHLVRRRGQEARLRCSPMKGHSHVYWYRQLPEEGLKFMVYLQKENIIDESGMPKERFSAEFPKEGPSILRIQQVVRGDSAAYFCASSLRTGEGNTIYFGEGSWLTVV.

This clone was observed once. The genes are TRBV6-5 and TRBJ2-7; D uncertain. The V gene lost 6 bases and the J gene lost 3 bases, with 18 bases spanning the gap. This CDR3 contains 15 residues. Germline V gene lookup returns CDR1 MNHEY and CDR2 SVGAGI. CDR3 amino acids: CASSLRFGGSYEQYF. CDR3 sequence (DNA): TGTGCCAGCAGCCTCCGTTTCGGCGGAAGCTACGAGCAGTACTTC.

The rearrangement links TRBV7-9 to TRBJ2-2, with D possibly being TRBD1 (6 bases). The V gene lost 8 bases and the J gene lost 4 bases, with 20 bases spanning the gap. Germline CDR1 is SEHNR and CDR2 is FQNEAQ (reference sequence). There are 16 residues in the CDR3. The chain's CDR3 is CASSWAGAHGTGELFF. CDR3 DNA sequence: TGTGCCAGCTCCTGGGCAGGGGCCCACGGCACCGGGGAGCTGTTTTTT.

The chain couples TRBV11-3 to TRBJ2-7; D uncertain. Trimming took off 1 base at V and 2 bases at J, with 6 bases between the two ends. CDR1 is SGHNT, CDR2 YENEEA, per germline. There are 13 residues in the CDR3. The DNA for the CDR3 is TGTGCCAGCAGCTTAGCAGGTACCTACGAGCAGTACTTC. Its translation: CASSLAGTYEQYF.

The genes are TRBV28 and TRBJ1-5; D is unresolved. The CDR3 runs 16 residues. In germline, CDR1 is MDHEN, CDR2 SYDVKM. V lost 5 bases and J 5 bases, leaving 19 bases between the germline ends. CDR3 coding DNA: TGTGCCAGCAGTCTCCTTACGGAGGGTTACCATCAGCCCCAGCATTTT. This sequence encodes CASSLLTEGYHQPQHF.

The V call is TRBV19, the J call TRBJ1-2; D is ambiguous. V was trimmed by 6 bases and J by 4 bases, leaving 18 bases between them. CDR1 is LNHDA and CDR2 is SQIVND in the germline V gene (reference sequence). There are 15 residues in the CDR3. CDR3 coding DNA: TGTGCCAGTAGCCCACTGTTGGTTCACCTCTATGGCTACACCTTC. Amino acid sequence: CASSPLLVHLYGYTF.

This chain joins TRBV6-5 and TRBJ2-7; TRBD1 agrees at 9 bases. The germline gives CDR1 MNHEY, CDR2 SVGAGI. CDR3 length equals 15 residues. The V gene end was trimmed by 5 bases and the J gene end by 1 base; junction bases not matched to a gene: 6. CDR3: CASSTPGQGSYEQYF. CDR3 coding DNA: TGTGCCAGCAGTACTCCGGGACAGGGTTCCTACGAGCAGTACTTC.

The chain links TRBV6-5 to TRBJ2-5; 7 bases agree with TRBD1. Unmatched junction bases numbered 8, after V lost 8 bases and J lost 5 bases. In germline, CDR1 is MNHEY, CDR2 SVGAGI. The CDR3 covers 13 residues. The CDR3 loop is CASGYRGGETQYF. CDR3 sequence (DNA): TGTGCCAGCGGATACAGGGGTGGGGAGACCCAGTACTTC.

This clone was detected once. The chain combines TRBV5-4 with TRBJ1-2; 8 bases map to TRBD1. Per germline, CDR1 SGHNT and CDR2 YYREEE (reference sequence). The length of the CDR3 is 16 residues. With V trimmed by 2 bases and J by 8 bases, 14 bases remained unmatched. The CDR3 here is CASSLGTGPTLGGYTF. The DNA of the CDR3 is TGTGCCAGCAGCTTAGGGACAGGCCCTACACTGGGAGGCTACACCTTC.

The gene calls are TRBV18 and TRBJ2-4, with D tentatively TRBD2 (6 bases). There are 17 residues in the CDR3. CDR1 KGHSH and CDR2 LQKENI come from the germline V gene. V was cut by 3 bases and J by 1 base, with 16 bases left in between. CDR3 in amino acids: CASSPSRAGGAKNIQYF. In DNA form, the CDR3 reads TGTGCCAGCTCACCGTCCAGGGCCGGAGGGGCCAAAAACATTCAGTACTTC.

This clone was observed a handful of times. V and J are TRBV5-1 and TRBJ1-2, with a possible D match to TRBD1 (5 bases). CDR1 SGHRS and CDR2 YFSETQ come from the germline V gene. V lost 0 bases to trimming and J lost 7 bases, with 7 bases between them. This CDR3 contains 12 residues. The CDR3 nucleotides read TGCGCCAGCAGCTTGGGGGGCGTTGGCTACACCTTC. Its protein product is CASSLGGVGYTF.

This chain links TRBV29-1 with TRBJ2-7; 7 bases line up with TRBD1. The germline V gene has CDR1 SQVTM and CDR2 ANQGSEA. J lost 3 bases, V lost 4 bases, and 12 bases had no gene match. The CDR3 contains 15 residues. This CDR3 is CSVVQVTGQGYEQYF. CDR3 DNA sequence: TGCAGCGTTGTCCAGGTGACAGGGCAGGGCTACGAGCAGTACTTC.

This clone has just one count. This chain connects TRBV7-9 to TRBJ2-5; tentative D call: TRBD1 (6 bases). The CDR3 covers 13 residues. The germline CDR1 and CDR2 sequences are SEHNR and FQNEAQ (reference sequence). V was cut by 6 bases and J by 3 bases, with 11 bases left in between. CDR3 coding DNA: TGTGCCAGCAGAGGGGACACGGAAGAGACCCAGTACTTC. It codes for CASRGDTEETQYF.